The 6 T cell receptor beta chains below all came from one sample that was sequenced in a study of human T cells and chemical hapten exposure. TCRdb redid the calling of the 5' RACE reads with MiXCR, one entry per CDR3 protein. The sample has 110,000 or so distinct CDR3 sequences, around 20% seen once. Total RNA was extracted from unfractionated whole blood. Source of these receptors: a human donor in good health.

This clonotype was seen a handful of times. CDR3 sequence: CASGPGRGNQPQHF. The CDR3 DNA sequence: TGCGCCAGTGGACCTGGCCGGGGCAATCAGCCCCAGCATTTT. J is TRBJ1-5 and V is TRBV10-2; D gene uncertain. The CDR3 contains 14 residues. The germline gives CDR1 WSHSY, CDR2 SAAADI. V was shortened by 9 bases and J by 2 bases, with 14 bases between the two germline ends.

This clonotype was recorded a few times. The V gene is TRBV5-1, the J gene TRBJ1-1; TRBD1 matches at 12 bases. This CDR3 contains 17 residues. Germline CDR1 reads SGHRS; CDR2 reads YFSETQ. V was pared by 0 bases and J by 6 bases, with 9 bases of the junction left unmatched. The CDR3 DNA sequence: TGCGCCAGCAGCTTGGAGGGACAGGGGGCCTGGGGGGCTGAAGCTTTCTTT. This codes for CASSLEGQGAWGAEAFF.

This clonotype was seen only a few times. This rearrangement joins TRBV7-2 to TRBJ2-3, with TRBD2 as a possible D gene (5 bases). This CDR3 has 16 residues. Germline V lookup: CDR1 SGHTA, CDR2 FQGNSA. V lost 4 bases to trimming and J lost 0 bases, with 14 bases between them. The CDR3 DNA reads TGTGCCAGCAGCTCTACGAGGGCTACTAGCACAGATACGCAGTATTTT. Translating gives CASSSTRATSTDTQYF.

The gene calls are TRBV9 and TRBJ2-1, with TRBD2 matching 10 bases. Germline values: CDR1 SGDLS, CDR2 YYNGEE. CDR3 size: 15 residues. Unmatched junction bases numbered 5, after V lost 1 base and J lost 7 bases. The CDR3, as DNA: TGTGCCAGCAGCGTATCGGCTAGCGGGAGTAATGAGCAGTTCTTC. Amino acids: CASSVSASGSNEQFF.

The V gene is TRBV3-1, the J gene TRBJ2-1; TRBD2 matches 10 bases. The CDR3 totals 15 residues. Germline-derived CDR1 and CDR2 are LGHDT and YNNKEL (reference sequence). The V gene end was trimmed by 4 bases and the J gene end by 4 bases; junction bases not matched to a gene: 4. The CDR3 DNA is TGTGCCAGCAGCCCCTGGACTAGCGGTTACAATGAGCAGTTCTTC. Protein product: CASSPWTSGYNEQFF.

The table lists this clonotype with a few counts. The chain is built from TRBV28 and TRBJ1-1; 7 bases agree with TRBD1. Trimming removed 4 bases from V and 7 bases from J; junction bases left unmatched: 9. The CDR3 extends over 14 amino acids. Germline CDR1 reads MDHEN; CDR2 reads SYDVKM. In DNA form, the CDR3 reads TGTGCCAGCAGTTCGGACAGGCGCAGTAATGAAGCTTTCTTT. Its translation is CASSSDRRSNEAFF.